This TCR beta chain was captured by sequencing in a study of human T cells and chemical hapten exposure. This clonotype was observed a handful of times. Its matching antigen is unknown. As for time point: patch test 3, about 24 weeks after DPC sensitization. Regarding treatment: therapeutic diphenylcyclopropenone sensitization with weekly scalp DPC. Researchers sampled blood before each patch test went on. Findings and limits, study-wide: Versus controls, expanded TCRs had significantly more large CDR3 similarity clusters.

MiXCR, run by TCRdb on the RACE reads, gives a single entry per CDR3 protein. Counted here are more than 95,000 distinct CDR3 sequences, 27% occurring once; the ten biggest clones make up under 13%. The length of the CDR3 is 15 residues. Trimming at V came to 6 bases and at J to 5 bases, leaving 13 bases not matched to a gene. The germline V gene has CDR1 DFQATT and CDR2 SNEGSKA (reference sequence). The chain uses TRBV20-1 and TRBJ2-5; 9 bases are shared with TRBD2. The source is a man aged 40-49 years with alopecia areata. Some clones in this sample may be carry-over from other donors' samples. The material was whole blood, obtained in connection with sensitization to the hapten diphenylcyclopropenone (DPC). The CDR3 DNA reads TGCAGTGCCATTTTTCAAGCGGGAGGCTCGGAGACCCAGTACTTC. It translates to CSAIFQAGGSETQYF.